This T cell receptor (beta chain) comes out of a study of T-cell memory formation after mild COVID-19. TCRdb re-derived calls from the 5' RACE reads in MiXCR, one entry per CDR3 protein. The top ten hold 13% of the sample, which has some 410,000 distinct CDR3 sequences, less than 25% seen once. This clonotype was found many times. Its cognate antigen is unknown. Study-wide findings and caveats: CD4+ bias marked clones expanding day 15 to 37, unlike balanced contracting clones.

V gave up 3 bases and J gave up 3 bases, with 7 bases separating them. The CDR3 totals 12 residues. From germline, CDR1 is SGHRS and CDR2 YFSETQ. Specimen: PBMCs or a T cell subset sorted from them (not recorded which). V usage is TRBV5-1 and J usage is TRBJ2-7; no firm D call. The clonotype was recovered from an adult woman who had mild COVID-19 (a few samples of this study predate the infection). Cell type and time point are not known. The CDR3 DNA sequence: TGCGCCAGCAGCTCAGGTAGCTACGAGCAGTACTTC. Amino acids: CASSSGSYEQYF.